This T cell receptor beta chain was sequenced for a study of blood T cell repertoires in COVID-19. TCRdb's table, derived via immunoSEQ multiplex PCR, lists solely in-frame clones and lacks some. The profile shows under 300,000 clones, about 90% of them singletons. With 1 base clipped from V and 0 bases from J, the junction kept 10 bases outside the gene matches. Germline-derived CDR1 and CDR2 are LGHDT and YNNKEL (reference sequence). This CDR3 contains 19 residues. The chain is built from TRBV3-1 (or the pseudogene TRBV3-2) and TRBJ2-3, with TRBD2 identical over 10 bases. Specimen: PBMCs or T cells enriched from blood (not recorded which). The TCR comes from a woman in her 30s with acute COVID-19. The CDR3 sequence: CASSQGSTSGVTSTDTQYF. The CDR3 DNA follows: TGTGCCAGCAGCCAAGGAAGCACTAGCGGGGTTACTAGCACAGATACGCAGTATTTT.